This paragraph reports one TCR beta chain. These data originate in a study of control samples from healthy donors and cancer patients. Here immunoSEQ multiplex PCR was the method, and the copy in TCRdb shows in-frame clones only, minus some. This listing includes fewer than 250,000 clones. The CDR3 consists of 11 residues. Germline V lookup: CDR1 MNHEY, CDR2 SVGAGI. V lost 2 bases to trimming and J lost 8 bases, with 6 bases between them. What was sequenced was blood. The chain has TRBV6-5 and TRBJ1-2, with D unresolved. The TCR originated in a woman in her twenties or thirties in good health. The CDR3 DNA reads as TGTGCCAGCAGTTACGGGGTGGGCTACACCTTC. It encodes CASSYGVGYTF.